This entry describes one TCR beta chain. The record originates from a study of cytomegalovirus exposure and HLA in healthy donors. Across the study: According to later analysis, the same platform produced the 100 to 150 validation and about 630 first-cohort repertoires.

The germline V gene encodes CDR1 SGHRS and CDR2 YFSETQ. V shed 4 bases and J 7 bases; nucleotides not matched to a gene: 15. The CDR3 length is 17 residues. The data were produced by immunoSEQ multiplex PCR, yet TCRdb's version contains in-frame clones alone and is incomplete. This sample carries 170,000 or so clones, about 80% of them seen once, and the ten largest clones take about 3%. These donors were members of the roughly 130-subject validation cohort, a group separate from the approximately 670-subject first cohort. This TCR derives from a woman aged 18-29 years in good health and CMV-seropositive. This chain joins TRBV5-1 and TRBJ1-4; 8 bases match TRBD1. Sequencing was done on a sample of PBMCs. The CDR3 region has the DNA TGCGCCAGCAGCCCGACACTCCAGACAGGGGAGAGTGAAAAACTGTTTTTT. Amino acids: CASSPTLQTGESEKLFF.